What follows are 20 T cell receptor beta chains derived from one specimen sequenced in a study of cytomegalovirus exposure and HLA in healthy donors. Produced via immunoSEQ multiplex PCR; TCRdb's table is partial and in-frame only. The data show 95,000 to 150,000 clones, roughly 95% seen once. The sample was PBMCs. The receptors shown here come from a man aged 18-30 years in good health and CMV-seronegative.

The chain combines TRBV6-5 with TRBJ1-1; D might be TRBD1 (5 bases). The V and J ends lost 5 bases and 5 bases respectively, with 18 bases between them. Germline lookup yields CDR1 MNHEY and CDR2 SVGAGI. The CDR3 is made up of 15 amino acids. CDR3 sequence: CASSRARAGVTEAFF. In DNA, the CDR3 is TGTGCCAGCAGTCGAGCCAGGGCGGGAGTAACTGAAGCTTTCTTT.

The chain employs TRBV27 and TRBJ1-2; perhaps TRBD1 as D (6 bases). The CDR3 runs to 15 residues. CDR1 and CDR2 (germline): MNHEY, SMNVEV (reference sequence). Trimming pared 2 bases from V and 2 bases from J, leaving 12 bases between. CDR3 in DNA: TGTGCCAGCAGTTTAGTTGCAGGGGAGAACTATGGCTACACCTTC. This sequence encodes CASSLVAGENYGYTF.

This rearrangement joins TRBV13 to TRBJ1-1, with D perhaps TRBD1 (6 bases). Germline V gives CDR1 PRHDT, CDR2 FYEKMQ (reference sequence). Between the trimmed V and J ends, which lost 5 bases and 0 bases, there was a span of 10 bases. The length of the CDR3 is 14 residues. CDR3: CASSITGLNTEAFF. The CDR3 DNA reads TGTGCCAGCAGCATCACAGGGCTGAACACTGAAGCTTTCTTT.

The chain recombines TRBV5-1 with TRBJ2-5; D unresolved. The germline V gene encodes CDR1 SGHRS and CDR2 YFSETQ. The V and J ends lost 0 bases and 3 bases respectively, with 9 bases between them. This CDR3 comprises 14 residues. CDR3 DNA: TGCGCCAGCAGCTTGGGTGCCCAGGAAGAGACCCAGTACTTC. It codes for CASSLGAQEETQYF.

The CDR3 reads CASSVTPSREFNEQYF. The CDR3 DNA reads TGTGCCAGCAGCGTCACCCCCTCCAGGGAATTCAACGAGCAGTACTTC. The chain has TRBV9 and TRBJ2-7; maybe TRBD1 (5 bases). The CDR3 has 16 amino acids. Germline loops: CDR1 SGDLS, CDR2 YYNGEE. Trimming took 2 bases from V and 5 from J, leaving 20 bases between them.

This rearrangement joins TRBV9 to TRBJ2-5; tentatively, D is TRBD1 (6 bases). The V and J ends lost 1 base and 4 bases respectively, with 14 bases between them. The V gene's germline CDR1 is SGDLS and CDR2 YYNGEE. The CDR3 runs 15 residues. The DNA for the CDR3 is TGTGCCAGCAGCGTACAGGCAGGGGCAGGAGAGACCCAGTACTTC. Residues: CASSVQAGAGETQYF.

The chain combines TRBV7-9 with TRBJ1-1; D gene uncertain. The CDR3 has 14 residues. CDR1 is SEHNR, CDR2 FQNEAQ, per germline (reference sequence). Trimming shortened V by 1 base and J by 2 bases, and 8 bases separated the two germline ends. The chain's CDR3 is CASSLVQTNTEAFF. The CDR3 DNA reads as TGTGCCAGCAGCTTAGTCCAGACTAACACTGAAGCTTTCTTT. Based on the CDR3 plus reference TRBV7-9 and TRBJ1-1, the full variable domain is DTGVSQNPRHKITKRGQNVTFRCDPISEHNRLYWYRQTLGQGPEFLTYFQNEAQLEKSRLLSDRFSAERPKGSFSTLEIQRTEQGDSAMYLCASSLVQTNTEAFFGQGTRLTVV.

This clone was detected once. The chain recombines TRBV6-5 with TRBJ2-7; 10 bases match TRBD2. CDR1 MNHEY and CDR2 SVGAGI come from the germline V gene. This CDR3 is 15 amino acids long. V lost 4 bases, J lost 2 bases, and 5 bases stayed unmatched. CDR3 sequence: CASSFRGLAAYEQYF. CDR3 sequence (DNA): TGTGCCAGCAGTTTTAGAGGACTAGCGGCCTACGAGCAGTACTTC.

V is TRBV12-5 and J is TRBJ1-1; D is possibly TRBD1 (5 bases). This CDR3 has 13 amino acids. The V gene lost 6 bases and the J gene lost 5 bases, with 13 bases spanning the gap. Looked up from germline, CDR1 is LGHNT and CDR2 is FRNRAP. The CDR3 here is CASGFYGGTEAFF. The CDR3, as DNA: TGTGCTAGTGGCTTTTACGGGGGGACTGAAGCTTTCTTT.

This clone was detected only once. The chain is built from TRBV6-4 and TRBJ2-7; 7 bases are a match to TRBD1. Germline V gene lookup returns CDR1 MRHNA and CDR2 SNTAGT. Trimming cost V 7 bases and J 3 bases; bases outside gene matches: 15. The CDR3 contains 16 residues. CDR3 sequence (DNA): TGTGCCAGCATAGCTATCGGGACAGAAAGCTACTACGAGCAGTACTTC. Residues: CASIAIGTESYYEQYF.

This chain uses TRBV30 with TRBJ1-2; unclear D gene. This CDR3 is built from 14 residues. Germline CDR1 is GTSNPN and CDR2 is SVGIG (reference sequence). With 3 bases removed from V and 6 bases from J, the gap between germline ends came to 17 bases. CDR3 DNA sequence: TGTGCCTGGAGGCACCGGGTCCCTCGGGATGGCTACACCTTC. It specifies CAWRHRVPRDGYTF.

The CDR3 coding sequence is TGTGCCAGCAGTTCAACTTGGGAGCAGTACTTC. Translated, it gives CASSSTWEQYF. The chain links TRBV6-6 to TRBJ2-7; D not resolved. The CDR3 sequence is 11 residues long. Germline CDR1 and CDR2: MNHNY and SVGAGI (reference sequence). V was shortened by 4 bases and J by 7 bases, with 8 bases between the two germline ends.

The V call is TRBV11-3, the J call TRBJ2-2; D possibly corresponds to TRBD2 (5 bases). The CDR3 has 15 residues. The germline V and J ends were trimmed by 4 bases and 5 bases, with 14 bases remaining between them. Germline V gene data show CDR1 as SGHNT and CDR2 as YENEEA. This chain's CDR3 is CASSSKSTRTGELFF. The CDR3 DNA reads as TGTGCCAGCAGCTCGAAATCCACTAGGACCGGGGAGCTGTTTTTT.

The gene calls are TRBV7-9 and TRBJ2-7; 8 bases are shared with TRBD2. V lost 3 bases to trimming and J lost 4 bases; unmatched junction nucleotides: 11. Germline values: CDR1 SEHNR, CDR2 FQNEAQ (reference sequence). The CDR3 spans 16 residues. The CDR3 DNA follows: TGTGCCAGCAGCTTGGGTTTTGGGCGGGAGGAGTACGAGCAGTACTTC. Protein product: CASSLGFGREEYEQYF.

The chain couples TRBV6-1 to TRBJ2-3, with TRBD2 identical over 14 bases. CDR1 MNHNS and CDR2 SASEGT come from the germline V gene. The CDR3 is 18 residues long. Trimming cost V 4 bases and J 7 bases; bases outside gene matches: 13. The CDR3 here is CASSAPPGLAGAGNTQYF. The CDR3 coding sequence is TGTGCCAGCAGTGCTCCCCCGGGACTAGCGGGAGCCGGAAATACGCAGTATTTT.

The chain employs TRBV2 and TRBJ2-7, with a possible D match to TRBD2 (6 bases). The CDR3 is 15 amino acids. Looked up from germline, CDR1 is SNHLY and CDR2 is FYNNEI. The germline V and J ends were trimmed by 6 bases and 1 base, with 16 bases remaining between them. DNA of the CDR3: TGTGCCAGCAGGCACGAGGAGGGTGCATCCTACGAGCAGTACTTC. Translating it yields CASRHEEGASYEQYF.

The rearrangement joins TRBV7-9 to TRBJ1-5; D may be TRBD1 (6 bases). The CDR3 covers 17 residues. Germline lookup yields CDR1 SEHNR and CDR2 FQNEAQ (reference sequence). The V and J ends lost 4 bases and 0 bases respectively, with 16 bases between them. Here the CDR3 reads CASSSTRTDYSNQPQHF. CDR3 sequence (DNA): TGTGCCAGCAGCTCAACCCGGACAGACTATAGCAATCAGCCCCAGCATTTT.

The chain is built from TRBV9 and TRBJ1-2; 9 bases fit TRBD1. The CDR3 is 14 residues long. Germline-derived CDR1 and CDR2 are SGDLS and YYNGEE. Trimming cost V 4 bases and J 8 bases; bases outside gene matches: 9. DNA of the CDR3: TGTGCCAGCAGCTTACCCGGGACAGGGAACGGCTACACCTTC. Translation gives CASSLPGTGNGYTF.

V gene TRBV6-1 combines with J gene TRBJ2-2, with D possibly being TRBD1 (6 bases). The V and J ends lost 4 bases and 6 bases respectively, with 18 bases between them. CDR1 and CDR2 from the germline V gene are MNHNS and SASEGT. The CDR3 extends over 16 amino acids. For the CDR3, the DNA is TGTGCCAGCAGTGTAACACAGGGTTCTGGCGCCGGGGAGCTGTTTTTT. Protein product: CASSVTQGSGAGELFF.

This chain's CDR3 is CASSKTDSGNTIYF. The CDR3 DNA reads as TGTGCCAGCAGTAAAACAGACTCTGGAAACACCATATATTTT. The chain carries TRBV28 and TRBJ1-3; no definite D call. The CDR3 sequence is 14 residues long. Trimming pared 5 bases from V and 0 bases from J, leaving 8 bases between. CDR1 is MDHEN, CDR2 SYDVKM, per germline.